This paragraph reports one TCR beta chain. The clone's antigen remains unknown. Base qualities are not at hand, and no much larger clone is one base apart. These data are taken from a study of Siglec-9 on CD8 T cells in melanoma (dated by TCRdb to between 2017 and 2020). For context, the study as a whole: Siglec-9 expression on CD8+ T cells and the role of Siglec-9 in regulating T cells in the melanoma tumor microenvironment were investigated in the study. Broader findings and caveats from the paper: An effector memory CD8+ T-cell subset that appeared to accumulate within melanoma tumors was reported to be marked and regulated by Siglec-9.

To prepare the library, the immunoSEQ multiplex PCR assay was applied. What TCRdb holds here is the immuneACCESS table cut down to in-frame rearrangements. Part of the clones is not present; checked against another copy, under half of the missing clones reflect an unresolved V gene, and the others are unexplained. The sample includes 29,000 or so clones, with 80% observed a single time. 5.8% of the sample rests with the top ten. This sequence was found in a human donor in good health. The sample consisted of Siglec-9- CD8+ T cells sorted from blood. Taken with the paper, the label for cell subset or site translates to: CD8 T cells lacking Siglec-9.

The CDR3 region reads CASSMGTGNPYEQYF. The DNA sequence is given as TGTGCCAGTAGTATGGGGACAGGGAACCCCTACGAGCAGTACTTC. Recombination joined TRBV19 with TRBJ2-7; the junction holds 9 bases that match TRBD1. V lost 3 bases and J lost 2 bases, and the count of bases not matched to a germline gene is 5. From cysteine to phenylalanine, the CDR3 is 15 amino acids long. Only CDR3 DNA is held: 45 bases, read in frame from base 1. Per the germline V gene (reference sequence), LNHDA is the CDR1 and SQIVND is the CDR2.